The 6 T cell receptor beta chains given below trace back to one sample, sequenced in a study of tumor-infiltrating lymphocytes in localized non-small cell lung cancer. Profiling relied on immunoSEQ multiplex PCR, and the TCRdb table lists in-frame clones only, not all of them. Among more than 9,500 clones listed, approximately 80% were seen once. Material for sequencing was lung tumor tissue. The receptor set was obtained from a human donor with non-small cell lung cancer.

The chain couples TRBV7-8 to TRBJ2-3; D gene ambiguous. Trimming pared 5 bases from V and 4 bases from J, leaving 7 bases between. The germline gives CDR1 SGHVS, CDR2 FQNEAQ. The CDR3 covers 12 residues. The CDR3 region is CASSLSADTQYF. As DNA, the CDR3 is TGTGCCAGCAGCCTGAGTGCAGATACGCAGTATTTT.

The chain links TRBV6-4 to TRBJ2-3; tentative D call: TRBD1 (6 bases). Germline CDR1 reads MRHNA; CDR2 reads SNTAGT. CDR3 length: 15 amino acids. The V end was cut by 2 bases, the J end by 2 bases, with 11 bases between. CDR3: CASSDGGLLTDTQYF. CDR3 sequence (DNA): TGTGCCAGCAGTGACGGGGGCCTTCTCACAGATACGCAGTATTTT.

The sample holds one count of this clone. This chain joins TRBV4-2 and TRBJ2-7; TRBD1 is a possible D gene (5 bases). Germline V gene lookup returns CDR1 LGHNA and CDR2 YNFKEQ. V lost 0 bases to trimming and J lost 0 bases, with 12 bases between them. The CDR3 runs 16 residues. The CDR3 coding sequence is TGTGCCAGCAGCCAAGAAGGCCAGGGAAGCTCCTACGAGCAGTACTTC. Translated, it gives CASSQEGQGSSYEQYF.

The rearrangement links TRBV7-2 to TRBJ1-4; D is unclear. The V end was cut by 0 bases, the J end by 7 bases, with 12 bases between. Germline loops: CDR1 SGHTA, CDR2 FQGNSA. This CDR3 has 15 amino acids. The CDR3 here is CASSLAIMGFEKLFF. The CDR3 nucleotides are TGTGCCAGCAGCTTAGCGATCATGGGATTTGAAAAACTGTTTTTT.

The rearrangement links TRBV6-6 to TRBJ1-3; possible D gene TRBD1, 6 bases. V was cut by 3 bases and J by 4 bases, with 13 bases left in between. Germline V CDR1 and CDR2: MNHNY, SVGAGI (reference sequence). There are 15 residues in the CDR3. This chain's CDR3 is CASSYLGGEGNTIYF. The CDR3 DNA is TGTGCCAGCAGTTATCTCGGGGGCGAGGGAAACACCATATATTTT.

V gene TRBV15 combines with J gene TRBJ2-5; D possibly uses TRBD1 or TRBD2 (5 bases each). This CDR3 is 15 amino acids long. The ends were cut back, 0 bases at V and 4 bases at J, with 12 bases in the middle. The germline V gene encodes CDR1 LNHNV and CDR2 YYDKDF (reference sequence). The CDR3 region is CATSRDGPGGETQYF. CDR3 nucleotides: TGTGCCACCAGCAGAGATGGACCTGGGGGAGAGACCCAGTACTTC. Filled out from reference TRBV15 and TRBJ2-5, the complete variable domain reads DAMVIQNPRYQVTQFGKPVTLSCSQTLNHNVMYWYQQKSSQAPKLLFHYYDKDFNNEADTPDNFQSRRPNTSFCFLDIRSPGLGDTAMYLCATSRDGPGGETQYFGPGTRLLVL.